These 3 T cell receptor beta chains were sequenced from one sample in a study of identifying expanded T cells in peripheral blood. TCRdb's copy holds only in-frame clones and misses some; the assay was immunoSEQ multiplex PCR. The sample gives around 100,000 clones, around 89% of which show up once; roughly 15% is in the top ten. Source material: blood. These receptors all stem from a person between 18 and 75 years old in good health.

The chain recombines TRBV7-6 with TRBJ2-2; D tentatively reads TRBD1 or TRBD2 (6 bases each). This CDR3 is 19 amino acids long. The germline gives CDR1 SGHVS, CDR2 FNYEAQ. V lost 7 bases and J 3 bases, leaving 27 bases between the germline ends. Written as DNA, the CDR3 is TGTGCCAGCACCCTATGGCGGGGCATGGGGGGCCTGGACACCGGGGAGCTGTTTTTT. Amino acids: CASTLWRGMGGLDTGELFF.

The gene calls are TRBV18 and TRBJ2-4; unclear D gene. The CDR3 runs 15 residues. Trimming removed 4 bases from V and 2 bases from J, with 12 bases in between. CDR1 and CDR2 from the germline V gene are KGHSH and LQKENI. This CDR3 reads CASSQDGQTKNIQYF. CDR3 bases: TGTGCCAGCTCACAAGACGGCCAGACCAAAAACATTCAGTACTTC.

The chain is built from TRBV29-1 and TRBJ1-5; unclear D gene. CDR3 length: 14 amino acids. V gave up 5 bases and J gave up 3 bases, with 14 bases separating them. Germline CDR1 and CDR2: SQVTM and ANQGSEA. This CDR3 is CSVTESGNNQPQHF. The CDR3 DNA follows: TGCAGCGTTACAGAGTCGGGTAACAATCAGCCCCAGCATTTT.